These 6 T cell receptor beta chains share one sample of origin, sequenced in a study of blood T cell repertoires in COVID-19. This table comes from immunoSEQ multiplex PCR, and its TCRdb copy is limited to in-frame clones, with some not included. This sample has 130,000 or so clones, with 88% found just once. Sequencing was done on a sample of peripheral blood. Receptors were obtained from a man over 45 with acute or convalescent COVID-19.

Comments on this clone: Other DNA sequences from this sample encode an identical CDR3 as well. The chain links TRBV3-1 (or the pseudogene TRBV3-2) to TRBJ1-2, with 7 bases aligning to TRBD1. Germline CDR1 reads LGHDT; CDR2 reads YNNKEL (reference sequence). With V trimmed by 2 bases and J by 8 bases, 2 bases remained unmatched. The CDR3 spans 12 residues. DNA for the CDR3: TGTGCCAGCAGCCAAAGGGGGCTGGGCTACACCTTC. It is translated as CASSQRGLGYTF.

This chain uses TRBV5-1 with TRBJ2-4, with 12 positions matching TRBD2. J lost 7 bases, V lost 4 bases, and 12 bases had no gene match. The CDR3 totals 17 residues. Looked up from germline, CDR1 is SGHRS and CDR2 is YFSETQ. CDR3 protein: CASSLASGRAVGNIQYF. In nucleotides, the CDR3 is TGCGCCAGCAGCCTAGCTAGCGGGAGGGCCGTCGGGAACATTCAGTACTTC.

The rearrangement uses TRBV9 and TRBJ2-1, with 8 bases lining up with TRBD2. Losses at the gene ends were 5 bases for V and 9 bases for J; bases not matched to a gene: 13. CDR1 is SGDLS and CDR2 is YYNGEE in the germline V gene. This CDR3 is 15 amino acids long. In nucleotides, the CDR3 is TGTGCCAGCAGTGCCACTAGCGGCCCTAGGGTTGAGCAGTTCTTC. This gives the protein CASSATSGPRVEQFF.

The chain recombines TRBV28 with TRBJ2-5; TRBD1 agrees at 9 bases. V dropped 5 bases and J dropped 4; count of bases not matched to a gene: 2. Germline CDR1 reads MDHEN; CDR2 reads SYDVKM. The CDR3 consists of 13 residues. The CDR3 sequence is CASSRQGGETQYF. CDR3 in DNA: TGTGCCAGCAGTCGACAGGGGGGAGAGACCCAGTACTTC.

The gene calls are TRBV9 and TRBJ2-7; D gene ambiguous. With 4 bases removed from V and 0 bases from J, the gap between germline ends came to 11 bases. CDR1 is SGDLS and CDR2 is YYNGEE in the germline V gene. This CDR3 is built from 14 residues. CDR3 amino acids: CASSPGYVSYEQYF. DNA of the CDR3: TGTGCCAGCAGCCCCGGTTACGTCTCCTACGAGCAGTACTTC.

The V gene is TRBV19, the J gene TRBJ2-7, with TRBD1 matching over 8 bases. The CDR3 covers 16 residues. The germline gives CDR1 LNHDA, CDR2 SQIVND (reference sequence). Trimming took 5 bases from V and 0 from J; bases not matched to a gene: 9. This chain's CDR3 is CASSPRTGQFSYEQYF. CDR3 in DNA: TGTGCCAGTAGTCCACGGACAGGGCAATTCTCCTACGAGCAGTACTTC.